The next 28 T cell receptor beta chains were all read from a single sample in a study of cytomegalovirus exposure and HLA in healthy donors. This PCR relied on a set of 60 Vbeta primers and 13 Jbeta primers. Assay used: immunoSEQ multiplex PCR; TCRdb lists only in-frame clones, some missing. The repertoire holds about 130,000 clones, with 74% as singletons. Material: PBMCs. These receptors were collected from a man aged 18 to 30 in good health and CMV-seropositive.

V usage is TRBV5-6 and J usage is TRBJ1-1; TRBD1 agrees at 8 bases. This CDR3 is 15 amino acids long. V shed 4 bases and J 1 base; nucleotides not matched to a gene: 6. CDR1 is SGHDT and CDR2 is YYEEEE in the germline V gene. CDR3 sequence reads: CASSIRQGSNTEAFF. In DNA, the CDR3 is TGTGCCAGCAGCATTAGACAGGGGTCGAACACTGAAGCTTTCTTT.

This chain links TRBV19 with TRBJ1-2; TRBD1 matches at 12 bases. This CDR3 has 15 amino acids. With V trimmed by 7 bases and J by 8 bases, 11 bases remained unmatched. Germline CDR1 and CDR2: LNHDA and SQIVND (reference sequence). The CDR3 spells CASNPRDRGHGGYTF. The DNA for the CDR3 is TGTGCCAGTAACCCTCGGGACAGGGGGCATGGAGGCTACACCTTC.

This chain links TRBV2 with TRBJ2-5; tentatively, D is TRBD1 (8 bases). Germline values: CDR1 SNHLY, CDR2 FYNNEI. Between the trimmed V and J ends, which lost 4 bases and 5 bases, there was a span of 17 bases. CDR3 length equals 15 residues. CDR3 in amino acids: CASSARQGRGETQYF. The CDR3 nucleotides read TGTGCCAGCAGTGCCCGACAGGGGAGGGGCGAGACCCAGTACTTC.

This sequence joins TRBV30 and TRBJ1-1; maybe TRBD1 (5 bases). This CDR3 is 13 amino acids long. V lost 2 bases, J lost 4 bases, and 11 bases lay in between. Germline V gene lookup returns CDR1 GTSNPN and CDR2 SVGIG (reference sequence). CDR3 in DNA: TGTGCCTGGAGTAGGGTTCAGGGCACTGAAGCTTTCTTT. This codes for CAWSRVQGTEAFF.

This chain connects TRBV11-1 to TRBJ1-1; D is unclear. The CDR3 runs 13 residues. CDR1 and CDR2 from the germline V gene are SGHAT and FQDESV (reference sequence). V shed 3 bases and J shed 2 bases, with 7 bases lying between them. The DNA of the CDR3 is TGTGCCAGCAGCTTCGGGAGAAACACTGAAGCTTTCTTT. Translation gives CASSFGRNTEAFF.

This clone was counted only a few times. The chain links TRBV5-1 to TRBJ2-7, with TRBD2 matching over 16 bases. Trimming at V came to 4 bases and at J to 4 bases, leaving 8 bases not matched to a gene. CDR3 length: 17 residues. CDR1 is SGHRS, CDR2 YFSETQ, per germline. The CDR3 DNA follows: TGCGCCAGCAGCCCGGGACTAGCGGGGGGGGTCCGATACGAGCAGTACTTC. Its translation: CASSPGLAGGVRYEQYF.

The J gene is TRBJ2-5, the V gene TRBV20-1; no clear D gene. The V end lost 0 bases, the J end lost 5 bases, and 4 bases lay between the germline ends. Germline V lookup: CDR1 DFQATT, CDR2 SNEGSKA (reference sequence). This CDR3 contains 11 residues. The CDR3 here is CSAREYETQYF. CDR3 nucleotides: TGCAGTGCTAGAGAATATGAGACCCAGTACTTC.

The chain employs TRBV6-1 and TRBJ1-5; D is possibly TRBD1 (6 bases). From germline, CDR1 is MNHNS and CDR2 SASEGT. CDR3 length: 13 amino acids. Between the trimmed V and J ends, which lost 11 bases and 3 bases, there was a span of 14 bases. The CDR3, as DNA: TGTGCCGGCCAGGGGAGAGACAATCAGCCCCAGCATTTT. The encoded protein is CAGQGRDNQPQHF.

The rearrangement uses TRBV4-3 and TRBJ1-5; D not resolved. The CDR3 contains 15 residues. The germline CDR1 and CDR2 sequences are LGHNA and YSLEER. Trimming removed 0 bases from V and 8 bases from J, with 14 bases in between. CDR3 protein: CASSQEVSQYKPQHF. CDR3 DNA sequence: TGCGCCAGCAGCCAAGAGGTCAGTCAGTACAAGCCCCAGCATTTT.

This clone was found once. J is TRBJ1-1 and V is TRBV28; D is perhaps TRBD1 (5 bases). V was shortened by 6 bases and J by 8 bases, with 13 bases between the two germline ends. This CDR3 has 12 amino acids. Germline V gene lookup returns CDR1 MDHEN and CDR2 SYDVKM. CDR3 sequence reads: CASRTPGREAFF. CDR3 coding DNA: TGTGCCAGCAGGACGCCAGGGCGGGAAGCTTTCTTT.

V gene TRBV10-3 combines with J gene TRBJ2-7; D may be TRBD1 (6 bases). V lost 6 bases and J lost 2, with 11 bases in between. Germline lookup yields CDR1 ENHRY and CDR2 SYGVKD. The CDR3 sequence is 13 residues long. This CDR3 reads CAIREDSTYEQYF. CDR3 nucleotide sequence: TGTGCCATCAGGGAGGACAGTACCTACGAGCAGTACTTC.

The gene calls are TRBV7-3 and TRBJ2-1; TRBD2 matches at 14 bases. V lost 4 bases and J lost 7; bases outside the gene matches: 12. Germline assignment: CDR1 SGHTA and CDR2 FQGTGA. The CDR3 is made up of 18 amino acids. In DNA form, the CDR3 reads TGTGCCAGCAGCTCCAGCCGCGGGACTAGCGGGAGTAGGAATGAGCAGTTCTTC. It specifies CASSSSRGTSGSRNEQFF.

The chain links TRBV7-2 to TRBJ1-6; the match to TRBD1 covers 7 bases. The germline gives CDR1 SGHTA, CDR2 FQGNSA. J was trimmed by 10 bases and V by 5 bases; bases with no gene match: 14. This CDR3 comprises 16 residues. The CDR3 here is CASSKSTGSIGSPLHF. The CDR3 nucleotides are TGTGCCAGCAGCAAATCGACAGGGAGCATAGGCTCACCCCTCCACTTT.

The chain has TRBV5-4 and TRBJ2-7, with D perhaps matching TRBD2 (5 bases). The CDR3 runs 16 residues. Germline lookup yields CDR1 SGHNT and CDR2 YYREEE (reference sequence). The ends were cut back, 0 bases at V and 5 bases at J, with 18 bases in the middle. CDR3 DNA sequence: TGTGCCAGCAGCTTGGGTGGCGGGCAAGGAGTCCACGAGCAGTACTTC. This codes for CASSLGGGQGVHEQYF. Based on the CDR3 plus reference TRBV5-4 and TRBJ2-7, the full variable domain is ETGVTQSPTHLIKTRGQQVTLRCSSQSGHNTVSWYQQALGQGPQFIFQYYREEENGRGNFPPRFSGLQFPNYSSELNVNALELDDSALYLCASSLGGGQGVHEQYFGPGTRLTVT.

In this sample, this clone turned up a few times. This chain uses TRBV19 with TRBJ1-2; 9 bases align to TRBD1. Germline trimming cut 0 bases from V and 4 bases from J; bases unmatched to any gene: 9. This CDR3 region has 17 residues. Germline V CDR1 and CDR2: LNHDA, SQIVND (reference sequence). The CDR3 DNA follows: TGTGCCAGTAGTATAGACCAGACAGGGGGGTCTGGCTATGGCTACACCTTC. Translation gives CASSIDQTGGSGYGYTF.

The chain employs TRBV18 and TRBJ2-1, with a possible D match to TRBD1 (6 bases). Germline CDR1 is KGHSH and CDR2 is LQKENI. V lost 4 bases, J lost 15 bases, and 16 bases lay in between. The CDR3 has 12 amino acids. In nucleotides, the CDR3 is TGTGCCAGCTCACAACAGGGATCGTGGTGGTTCTTC. Encoded protein: CASSQQGSWWFF.

The rearrangement links TRBV6-5 to TRBJ2-4, with D possibly TRBD2 on 6 matching bases. Germline loops: CDR1 MNHEY, CDR2 SVGAGI. Trimming removed 6 bases from V and 3 bases from J, with 15 bases in between. CDR3 length: 15 amino acids. The CDR3 is CASSRGGTGKNIQYF. In DNA, the CDR3 is TGTGCCAGCAGCCGAGGAGGGACTGGCAAAAACATTCAGTACTTC.

The genes are TRBV28 and TRBJ2-3; 9 bases align to TRBD2. This CDR3 comprises 15 residues. CDR1 and CDR2 from the germline V gene are MDHEN and SYDVKM. The junction had 5 bases not matched to a gene; V was cut back by 3 bases and J by 4 bases. CDR3: CASSFFSGSADTQYF. CDR3 DNA sequence: TGTGCCAGCAGTTTCTTTAGCGGGAGCGCAGATACGCAGTATTTT.

This clone was detected only once. The rearrangement links TRBV4-2 to TRBJ2-5; D is unresolved. Germline V gene data show CDR1 as LGHNA and CDR2 as YNFKEQ. V lost 0 bases and J 1 base, leaving 9 bases between the germline ends. This CDR3 has 15 residues. The CDR3 region is CASSQEFPVQETQYF. CDR3 nucleotides: TGTGCCAGCAGCCAAGAATTCCCGGTCCAAGAGACCCAGTACTTC.

The J gene is TRBJ1-2, the V gene TRBV5-5, with 10 bases aligning to TRBD1. V was pared by 4 bases and J by 8 bases, with 20 bases of the junction left unmatched. Germline lookup yields CDR1 SGHKS and CDR2 YYEKEE (reference sequence). This CDR3 has 18 residues. The CDR3 here is CASSPTPFPGQGNYGYTF. The DNA for the CDR3 is TGTGCCAGCAGCCCAACCCCTTTTCCGGGACAGGGGAATTACGGCTACACCTTC.

The V gene is TRBV4-3, the J gene TRBJ2-5; the D is unclear. Trimming shortened V by 0 bases and J by 4 bases, and 9 bases separated the two germline ends. Germline-derived CDR1 and CDR2 are LGHNA and YSLEER. The length of the CDR3 is 14 residues. The CDR3 DNA follows: TGCGCCAGCAGCCAAGATGGTGGCCGAGAGACCCAGTACTTC. Amino acids: CASSQDGGRETQYF.

The V and J genes are TRBV15 and TRBJ2-7; maybe TRBD2 (6 bases). The CDR3 spans 15 residues. The germline CDR1 and CDR2 sequences are LNHNV and YYDKDF (reference sequence). The V and J ends lost 0 bases and 3 bases respectively, with 12 bases between them. This chain's CDR3 is CATSRDKGTYYEQYF. The CDR3 DNA reads TGTGCCACCAGCAGAGATAAGGGGACTTACTACGAGCAGTACTTC. The variable domain in full, completed from reference TRBV15 and TRBJ2-7, reads DAMVIQNPRYQVTQFGKPVTLSCSQTLNHNVMYWYQQKSSQAPKLLFHYYDKDFNNEADTPDNFQSRRPNTSFCFLDIRSPGLGDTAMYLCATSRDKGTYYEQYFGPGTRLTVT.

This clone was seen only a few times. This chain joins TRBV14 and TRBJ1-5; no definite D call. The V and J ends lost 1 base and 0 bases respectively, with 7 bases between them. CDR3 length: 15 amino acids. Germline values: CDR1 SGHDN, CDR2 FVKESK. The CDR3 loop is CASSQGAYSNQPQHF. In DNA, the CDR3 is TGTGCCAGCAGCCAAGGAGCTTATAGCAATCAGCCCCAGCATTTT.

This chain connects TRBV11-2 to TRBJ2-2; tentative D call: TRBD2 (5 bases). Germline CDR1 reads SGHAT; CDR2 reads FQNNGV. The V and J ends lost 7 bases and 1 base respectively, with 10 bases between them. CDR3 length: 14 amino acids. The DNA for the CDR3 is TGTGCCAGCACCATGGAGGTGAACACCGGGGAGCTGTTTTTT. Translated: CASTMEVNTGELFF.

In nucleotides, the CDR3 is TGTGCCAGCAGCTCCGAGCGGGCGGATGAAAAACTGTTTTTT. It translates to CASSSERADEKLFF. This chain uses TRBV7-9 with TRBJ1-4; D is unclear. The V gene lost 4 bases and the J gene lost 6 bases, with 12 bases spanning the gap. Germline lookup yields CDR1 SEHNR and CDR2 FQNEAQ (reference sequence). This CDR3 comprises 14 residues. The entire variable domain, with the rest obtained from reference TRBV7-9 and TRBJ1-4, is as follows: DTGVSQNPRHKITKRGQNVTFRCDPISEHNRLYWYRQTLGQGPEFLTYFQNEAQLEKSRLLSDRFSAERPKGSFSTLEIQRTEQGDSAMYLCASSSERADEKLFFGSGTQLSVL.

The chain employs TRBV2 and TRBJ1-1, with D tentatively TRBD1 (5 bases). V lost 4 bases and J lost 6, with 12 bases in between. The CDR3 runs 13 residues. From germline, CDR1 is SNHLY and CDR2 FYNNEI. In DNA, the CDR3 is TGTGCCAGCAGTGGTATCAGGGAGGCTGAAGCTTTCTTT. Translating gives CASSGIREAEAFF.

Comment on this clone: The germline gene is not matched at one end of the junction; a read error may be the cause. The chain carries TRBV7-9 and TRBJ2-7; D may be TRBD2 (6 bases). The CDR3 runs 12 residues. Germline CDR1 reads SEHNR; CDR2 reads FQNEAQ (reference sequence). The CDR3 here is CSSRPGTYEQYF. CDR3 nucleotide sequence: TGTTCCAGCAGACCTGGGACTTACGAGCAGTACTTC. The full variable domain, its missing parts supplied by reference TRBV7-9 and TRBJ2-7, is DTGVSQNPRHKITKRGQNVTFRCDPISEHNRLYWYRQTLGQGPEFLTYFQNEAQLEKSRLLSDRFSAERPKGSFSTLEIQRTEQGDSAMYLCSSRPGTYEQYFGPGTRLTVT.

The rearrangement joins TRBV2 to TRBJ1-1; 7 bases are shared with TRBD1. Germline lookup yields CDR1 SNHLY and CDR2 FYNNEI. After removal of 4 bases from V and 1 base from J, the junction contained 3 bases not matched to a gene. CDR3 length: 14 amino acids. The CDR3 nucleotides are TGTGCCAGCAGTGCGCGGACAGGGAACACTGAAGCTTTCTTT. Encoded protein: CASSARTGNTEAFF.